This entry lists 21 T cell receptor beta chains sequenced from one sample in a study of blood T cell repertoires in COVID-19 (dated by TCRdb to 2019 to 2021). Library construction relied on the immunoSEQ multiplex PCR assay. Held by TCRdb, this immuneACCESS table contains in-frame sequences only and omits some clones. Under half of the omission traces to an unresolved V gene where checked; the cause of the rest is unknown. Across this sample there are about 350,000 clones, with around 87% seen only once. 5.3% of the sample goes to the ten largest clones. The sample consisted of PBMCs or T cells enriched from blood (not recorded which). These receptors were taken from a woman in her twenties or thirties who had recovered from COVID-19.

The CDR3 sequence: CSALGGDGYTF. Written as DNA, the CDR3 is TGCAGTGCCTTGGGGGGGGACGGCTACACCTTC. This chain connects TRBV20-1 to TRBJ1-2; D perhaps matches TRBD1 (5 bases). The CDR3 has 11 residues. The germline CDR1 and CDR2 sequences are DFQATT and SNEGSKA (reference sequence). Deletions cut 6 bases from V and 8 bases from J, with 13 bases between.

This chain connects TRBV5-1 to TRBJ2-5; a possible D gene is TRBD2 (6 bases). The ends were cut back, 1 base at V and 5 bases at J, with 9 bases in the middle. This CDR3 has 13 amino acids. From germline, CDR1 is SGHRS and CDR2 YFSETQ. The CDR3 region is CASSLRGWETQYF. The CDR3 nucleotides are TGCGCCAGCAGCTTGCGGGGGTGGGAGACCCAGTACTTC.

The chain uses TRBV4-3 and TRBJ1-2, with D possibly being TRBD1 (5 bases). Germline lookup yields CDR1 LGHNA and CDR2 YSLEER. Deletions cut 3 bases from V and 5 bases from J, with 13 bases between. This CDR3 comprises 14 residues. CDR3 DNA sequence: TGCGCCAGCAGCCACACGAAGGGGACTTATGGCTACACCTTC. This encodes CASSHTKGTYGYTF.

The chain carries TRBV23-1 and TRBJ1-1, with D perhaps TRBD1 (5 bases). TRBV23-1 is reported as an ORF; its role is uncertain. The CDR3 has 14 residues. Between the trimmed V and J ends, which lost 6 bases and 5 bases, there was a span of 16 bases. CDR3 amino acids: CASRVTGGGTEAFF. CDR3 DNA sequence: TGCGCCAGCAGGGTTACGGGGGGTGGTACTGAAGCTTTCTTT.

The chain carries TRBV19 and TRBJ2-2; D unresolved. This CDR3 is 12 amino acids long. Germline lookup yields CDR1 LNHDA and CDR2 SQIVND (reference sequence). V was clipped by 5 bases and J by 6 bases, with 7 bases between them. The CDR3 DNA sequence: TGTGCCAGTAGTGTCTACCCCGGGGAGCTGTTTTTT. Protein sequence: CASSVYPGELFF.

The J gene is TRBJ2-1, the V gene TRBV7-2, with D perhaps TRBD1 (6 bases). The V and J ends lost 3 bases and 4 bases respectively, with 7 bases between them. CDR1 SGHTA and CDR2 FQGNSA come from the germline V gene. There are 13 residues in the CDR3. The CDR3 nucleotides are TGTGCCAGCAGCTTTGGACAGTACAATGAGCAGTTCTTC. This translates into CASSFGQYNEQFF.

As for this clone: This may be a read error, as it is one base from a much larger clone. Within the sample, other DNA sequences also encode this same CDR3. The CDR3 is CASSDGTGGNEQFF. The CDR3 bases are TGTGCCAGCAGTGACGGGACAGGGGGGAATGAGCAGTTCTTC. V gene TRBV6-4 combines with J gene TRBJ2-1; 11 bases fit TRBD1. This CDR3 is 14 amino acids long. V trimming: 2 bases; J trimming: 7 bases; junction bases outside the gene matches: 1. In germline, CDR1 is MRHNA, CDR2 SNTAGT.

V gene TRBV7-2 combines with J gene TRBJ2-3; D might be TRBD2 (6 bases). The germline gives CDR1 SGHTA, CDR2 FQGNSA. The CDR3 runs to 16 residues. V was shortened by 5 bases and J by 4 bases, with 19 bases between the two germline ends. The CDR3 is CASSPPVGPGADTQYF. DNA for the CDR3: TGTGCCAGCAGCCCCCCCGTGGGCCCGGGGGCAGATACGCAGTATTTT.

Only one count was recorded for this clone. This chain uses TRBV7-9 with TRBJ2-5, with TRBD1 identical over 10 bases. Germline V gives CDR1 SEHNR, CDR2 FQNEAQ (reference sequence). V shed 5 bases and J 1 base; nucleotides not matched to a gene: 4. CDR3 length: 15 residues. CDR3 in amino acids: CASSPRDRGQETQYF. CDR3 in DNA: TGTGCCAGCAGCCCGAGGGACAGGGGCCAAGAGACCCAGTACTTC. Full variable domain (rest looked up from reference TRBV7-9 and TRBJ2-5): DTGVSQNPRHKITKRGQNVTFRCDPISEHNRLYWYRQTLGQGPEFLTYFQNEAQLEKSRLLSDRFSAERPKGSFSTLEIQRTEQGDSAMYLCASSPRDRGQETQYFGPGTRLLVL.

CDR3 nucleotides: TGTGCCAGCAGTTTCCACCTAGGTAACACCGGGGAGCTGTTTTTT. Translating it yields CASSFHLGNTGELFF. The rearrangement links TRBV28 to TRBJ2-2; D is undetermined. The CDR3 extends over 15 amino acids. The germline V gene encodes CDR1 MDHEN and CDR2 SYDVKM. Trimming shortened V by 3 bases and J by 2 bases, and 10 bases separated the two germline ends.

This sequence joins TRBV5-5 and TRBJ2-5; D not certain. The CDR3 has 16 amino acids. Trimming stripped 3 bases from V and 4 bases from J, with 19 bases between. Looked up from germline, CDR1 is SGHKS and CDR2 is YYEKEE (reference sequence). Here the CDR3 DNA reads TGTGCCAGCAGCTCGAAGACATCCCGAGTGAGAGAGACCCAGTACTTC. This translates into CASSSKTSRVRETQYF.

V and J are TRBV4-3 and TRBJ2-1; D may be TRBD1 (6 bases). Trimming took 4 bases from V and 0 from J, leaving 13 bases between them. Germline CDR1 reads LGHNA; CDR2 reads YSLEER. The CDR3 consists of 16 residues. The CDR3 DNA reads TGCGCCAGCAGCCGCCACGACAGGCTCTCCTACAATGAGCAGTTCTTC. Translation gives CASSRHDRLSYNEQFF.

The DNA for the CDR3 is TGTGCCAGCAGTTGGACAAACACTGAAGCTTTCTTT. As protein: CASSWTNTEAFF. This rearrangement joins TRBV2 to TRBJ1-1, with TRBD1 as a possible D gene (5 bases). Germline values: CDR1 SNHLY, CDR2 FYNNEI. V gave up 5 bases and J gave up 2 bases, with 6 bases separating them. The CDR3 is 12 residues long.

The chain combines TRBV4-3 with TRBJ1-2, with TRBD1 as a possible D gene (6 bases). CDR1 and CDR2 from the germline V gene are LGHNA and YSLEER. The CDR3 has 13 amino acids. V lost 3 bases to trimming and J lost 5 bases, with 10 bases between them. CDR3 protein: CASSHNRAYGYTF. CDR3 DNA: TGCGCCAGCAGCCATAACAGGGCGTATGGCTACACCTTC.

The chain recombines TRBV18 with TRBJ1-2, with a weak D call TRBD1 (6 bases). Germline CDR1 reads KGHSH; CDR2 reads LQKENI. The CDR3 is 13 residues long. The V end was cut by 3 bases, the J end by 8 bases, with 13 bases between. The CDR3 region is CASSPQGLEGYTF. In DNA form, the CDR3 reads TGTGCCAGCTCACCCCAGGGGCTAGAGGGCTACACCTTC. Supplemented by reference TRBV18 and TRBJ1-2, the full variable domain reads NAGVMQNPRHLVRRRGQEARLRCSPMKGHSHVYWYRQLPEEGLKFMVYLQKENIIDESGMPKERFSAEFPKEGPSILRIQQVVRGDSAAYFCASSPQGLEGYTFGSGTRLTVV.

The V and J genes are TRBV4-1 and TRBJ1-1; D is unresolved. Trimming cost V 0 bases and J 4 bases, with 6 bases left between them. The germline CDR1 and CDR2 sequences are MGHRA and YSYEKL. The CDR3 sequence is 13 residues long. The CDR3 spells CASSQEYLTEAFF. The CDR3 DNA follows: TGCGCCAGCAGCCAAGAGTATCTCACTGAAGCTTTCTTT.

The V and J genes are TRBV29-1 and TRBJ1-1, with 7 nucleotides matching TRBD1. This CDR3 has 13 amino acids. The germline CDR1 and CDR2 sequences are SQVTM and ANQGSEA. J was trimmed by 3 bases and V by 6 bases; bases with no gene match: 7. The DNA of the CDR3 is TGCAGCGTCGCTTACCAGGGGGACACTGAAGCTTTCTTT. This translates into CSVAYQGDTEAFF.

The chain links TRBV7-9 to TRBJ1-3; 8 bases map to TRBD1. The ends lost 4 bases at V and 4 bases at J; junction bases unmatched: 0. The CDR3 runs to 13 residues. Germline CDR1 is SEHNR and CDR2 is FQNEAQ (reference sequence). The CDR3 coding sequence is TGTGCCAGCAGCTGGGACAGGGGAAACACCATATATTTT. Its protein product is CASSWDRGNTIYF.

In DNA form, the CDR3 reads TGCAGCGTTGTAGGGGTATTGTCGAACACTGAAGCTTTCTTT. This codes for CSVVGVLSNTEAFF. This chain joins TRBV29-1 and TRBJ1-1; TRBD1 might be the D (5 bases). This CDR3 is 14 amino acids long. Germline assignment: CDR1 SQVTM and CDR2 ANQGSEA. Trimming stripped 4 bases from V and 1 base from J, with 13 bases between.

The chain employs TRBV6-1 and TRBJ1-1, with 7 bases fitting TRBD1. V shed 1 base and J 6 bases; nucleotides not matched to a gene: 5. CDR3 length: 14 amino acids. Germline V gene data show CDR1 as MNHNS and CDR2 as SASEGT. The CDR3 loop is CASSEEGTVSEAFF. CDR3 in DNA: TGTGCCAGCAGTGAAGAAGGGACAGTATCTGAAGCTTTCTTT.

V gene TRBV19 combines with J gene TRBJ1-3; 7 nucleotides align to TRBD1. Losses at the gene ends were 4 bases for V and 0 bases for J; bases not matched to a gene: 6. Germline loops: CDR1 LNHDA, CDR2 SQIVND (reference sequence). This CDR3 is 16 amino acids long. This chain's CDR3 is CASSSPGQISGNTIYF. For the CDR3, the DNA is TGTGCCAGTAGTAGTCCGGGACAGATCTCTGGAAACACCATATATTTT.